The next 23 T cell receptor beta chains were all read from a single sample in a study of control samples from healthy donors and cancer patients. Assay: immunoSEQ multiplex PCR; the TCRdb copy retains only in-frame clones and omits some. The data contain about 130,000 clones, approximately 90% of them singletons. Sample: blood. The source of these receptors is a woman aged 50 to 60 in good health.

The chain uses TRBV5-6 and TRBJ2-2; 11 bases match TRBD2. Germline V gives CDR1 SGHDT, CDR2 YYEEEE. CDR3 length equals 15 residues. V gave up 1 base and J gave up 6 bases; unmatched junction bases: 2. The CDR3 bases are TGTGCCAGCAGCTTGCTAGCGGGGGGAGCCGGGGAGCTGTTTTTT. This encodes CASSLLAGGAGELFF. The whole variable domain, filled in from reference TRBV5-6 and TRBJ2-2, reads DAGVTQSPTHLIKTRGQQVTLRCSPKSGHDTVSWYQQALGQGPQFIFQYYEEEERQRGNFPDRFSGHQFPNYSSELNVNALLLGDSALYLCASSLLAGGAGELFFGEGSRLTVL.

V and J are TRBV25-1 and TRBJ1-1; a possible D gene is TRBD1 (6 bases). Germline V gene data show CDR1 as MGHDK and CDR2 as SYGVNS. The V gene lost 2 bases and the J gene lost 4 bases, with 8 bases spanning the gap. This CDR3 has 13 residues. CDR3 in DNA: TGTGCCAGCAGTGAAGTAGGGGGCACTGAAGCTTTCTTT. Residues: CASSEVGGTEAFF.

V is TRBV7-2 and J is TRBJ1-1, with D uncertain. Germline V lookup: CDR1 SGHTA, CDR2 FQGNSA. The CDR3 has 13 residues. The V end was cut by 4 bases, the J end by 3 bases, with 9 bases between. CDR3 DNA sequence: TGTGCCAGCAGCTCCTTCTCGGACACTGAAGCTTTCTTT. Encoded protein: CASSSFSDTEAFF.

The genes are TRBV2 and TRBJ2-7; D might be TRBD1 (6 bases). Germline V lookup: CDR1 SNHLY, CDR2 FYNNEI. The CDR3 is 15 amino acids. Trimming shortened V by 8 bases and J by 0 bases, and 17 bases separated the two germline ends. CDR3 protein: CASSRQVRSSYEQYF. In nucleotides, the CDR3 is TGTGCCAGCTCAAGACAGGTTCGAAGCTCCTACGAGCAGTACTTC.

The rearrangement joins TRBV14 to TRBJ2-5, with TRBD2 matching 9 bases. Germline loops: CDR1 SGHDN, CDR2 FVKESK. Losses at the gene ends were 5 bases for V and 5 bases for J; bases not matched to a gene: 12. The CDR3 spans 16 residues. The CDR3 protein is CASSSGRGLAYETQYF. The CDR3 DNA reads as TGTGCCAGCAGCTCGGGGCGAGGACTAGCGTACGAGACCCAGTACTTC. Full variable domain (remainder filled in from reference TRBV14 and TRBJ2-5): EAGVTQFPSHSVIEKGQTVTLRCDPISGHDNLYWYRRVMGKEIKFLLHFVKESKQDESGMPNNRFLAERTGGTYSTLKVQPAELEDSGVYFCASSSGRGLAYETQYFGPGTRLLVL.

This clone was observed a few times. The V call is TRBV11-2, the J call TRBJ2-5, with 11 bases lining up with TRBD1. The trim removed 1 base at V and 0 bases at J, leaving 1 base unmatched. The CDR3 is made up of 16 amino acids. Germline V CDR1 and CDR2: SGHAT, FQNNGV. DNA for the CDR3: TGTGCCAGCAGCTTAGGGGACAGGGGGTACCAAGAGACCCAGTACTTC. Its translation is CASSLGDRGYQETQYF.

This rearrangement joins TRBV6-4 to TRBJ1-6; the match to TRBD1 covers 7 bases. CDR1 MRHNA and CDR2 SNTAGT come from the germline V gene. With 3 bases clipped from V and 8 bases from J, the junction kept 7 bases outside the gene matches. The CDR3 totals 15 residues. In DNA form, the CDR3 reads TGTGCCAGCAGTGAAGACAGGGTTGGATATTCACCCCTCCACTTT. Protein sequence: CASSEDRVGYSPLHF.

The rearrangement uses TRBV11-2 and TRBJ2-2, with TRBD1 identical over 12 bases. Germline loops: CDR1 SGHAT, CDR2 FQNNGV. Trimming cost V 5 bases and J 7 bases; bases outside gene matches: 5. The CDR3 contains 15 residues. CDR3 nucleotide sequence: TGTGCCAGCAGCCTGGGACAGGGGGCGATCGGGGAGCTGTTTTTT. It codes for CASSLGQGAIGELFF.

V and J are TRBV27 and TRBJ1-1; perhaps TRBD1 as D (5 bases). CDR1 and CDR2 (germline): MNHEY, SMNVEV (reference sequence). V was pared by 3 bases and J by 4 bases, with 12 bases between. This CDR3 contains 14 residues. CDR3 bases: TGTGCCAGCAGTTTGCAGGGTTCGGCCACTGAAGCTTTCTTT. Translated, it gives CASSLQGSATEAFF.

J is TRBJ2-1 and V is TRBV6-2 or TRBV6-3, with 13 bases identical to TRBD2. There are 18 residues in the CDR3. Germline lookup yields CDR1 MNHEY and CDR2 SVGEGT. V gave up 0 bases and J gave up 7 bases; unmatched junction bases: 9. CDR3 loop: CASSYSTSGRAIENEQFF. The DNA of the CDR3 is TGTGCCAGCAGTTACTCTACTAGCGGGAGGGCCATAGAGAATGAGCAGTTCTTC.

The CDR3 is CASRGQGQANEKLFF. DNA of the CDR3: TGTGCCAGCCGGGGACAGGGGCAAGCTAATGAAAAACTGTTTTTT. The chain has TRBV28 and TRBJ1-4; 10 bases fit TRBD1. Germline assignment: CDR1 MDHEN and CDR2 SYDVKM. CDR3 length: 15 residues. V gave up 8 bases and J gave up 3 bases; unmatched junction bases: 6.

Here the CDR3 DNA reads TGTGCCAGTAGTAGTCTCTCAAGGGACCTTCCCCGTAGCCCCACTGAAGCTTTCTTT. It specifies CASSSLSRDLPRSPTEAFF. This chain connects TRBV19 to TRBJ1-1; D may be TRBD1 (5 bases). Germline V gives CDR1 LNHDA, CDR2 SQIVND (reference sequence). Deletions cut 4 bases from V and 4 bases from J, with 28 bases between. This CDR3 region has 19 residues.

The chain combines TRBV5-1 with TRBJ2-7; 9 positions agree with TRBD2. The CDR3 is 14 residues long. The J segment lost 6 bases and the V segment lost 1 base, leaving 5 bases of the junction unmatched. Looked up from germline, CDR1 is SGHRS and CDR2 is YFSETQ. The DNA for the CDR3 is TGCGCCAGCAGCTTGAAGACTAGCGGTGGCGAGCAGTACTTC. Its translation is CASSLKTSGGEQYF.

This clone was seen only once. The chain has TRBV28 and TRBJ1-4, with no clear D. Germline CDR1 MDHEN, CDR2 SYDVKM. The V and J ends lost 3 bases and 12 bases respectively, with 11 bases between them. CDR3 length: 12 amino acids. CDR3 sequence reads: CASSFEGGELFF. DNA of the CDR3: TGTGCCAGCAGTTTTGAGGGAGGTGAACTGTTTTTT.

This clone was seen only a few times. The chain is built from TRBV18 and TRBJ1-1; D is ambiguous. Germline loops: CDR1 KGHSH, CDR2 LQKENI. V lost 5 bases, J lost 2 bases, and 15 bases lay in between. CDR3 length: 15 residues. In DNA, the CDR3 is TGTGCCAGCTCAGCCGAACAGAGTACCAACACTGAAGCTTTCTTT. As protein: CASSAEQSTNTEAFF.

V gene TRBV7-9 combines with J gene TRBJ2-3; D might be TRBD1 or TRBD2, each matching 5 bases. The germline V gene encodes CDR1 SEHNR and CDR2 FQNEAQ (reference sequence). V lost 8 bases and J 9 bases, leaving 15 bases between the germline ends. The CDR3 is made up of 12 amino acids. For the CDR3, the DNA is TGTGCCAGCGAGGTAGGGACGGACACGCAGTATTTT. Protein sequence: CASEVGTDTQYF. Using reference TRBV7-9 and TRBJ2-3 for the parts outside the CDR3, the full variable domain is DTGVSQNPRHKITKRGQNVTFRCDPISEHNRLYWYRQTLGQGPEFLTYFQNEAQLEKSRLLSDRFSAERPKGSFSTLEIQRTEQGDSAMYLCASEVGTDTQYFGPGTRLTVL.

This chain connects TRBV7-6 to TRBJ2-3, with 12 bases matching TRBD1. Germline CDR1 and CDR2: SGHVS and FNYEAQ. The CDR3 has 17 amino acids. V was pared by 1 base and J by 6 bases, with 8 bases of the junction left unmatched. The CDR3 loop reads CASSLGAGTGGPDTQYF. The CDR3 region has the DNA TGTGCCAGCAGCTTAGGAGCCGGGACAGGGGGCCCCGATACGCAGTATTTT. The entire variable domain, with the rest obtained from reference TRBV7-6 and TRBJ2-3, is as follows: GAGVSQSPRYKVTKRGQDVALRCDPISGHVSLYWYRQALGQGPEFLTYFNYEAQQDKSGLPNDRFSAERPEGSISTLTIQRTEQRDSAMYRCASSLGAGTGGPDTQYFGPGTRLTVL.

The chain couples TRBV27 to TRBJ1-6; TRBD1 might be the D (6 bases). This CDR3 has 19 amino acids. Germline values: CDR1 MNHEY, CDR2 SMNVEV (reference sequence). V dropped 6 bases and J dropped 0 bases, with 21 bases sitting between them. The CDR3 reads CASSTEPPGHSSYNSPLHF. The CDR3 region has the DNA TGTGCCAGCAGCACCGAACCTCCGGGACATAGCTCCTATAATTCACCCCTCCACTTT.

The chain carries TRBV5-1 and TRBJ1-1; 9 bases are shared with TRBD1. Unmatched junction bases numbered 15, after V lost 4 bases and J lost 5 bases. The CDR3 extends over 17 amino acids. Germline CDR1 and CDR2: SGHRS and YFSETQ. CDR3 DNA sequence: TGCGCCAGCAGCCAAATCCTTACAGGGGGCGTTGGTACTGAAGCTTTCTTT. Its translation: CASSQILTGGVGTEAFF.

The J gene is TRBJ1-3, the V gene TRBV28; D remains unclear. The CDR3 is 15 amino acids. V lost 6 bases, J lost 0 bases, and 12 bases lay in between. The germline V gene encodes CDR1 MDHEN and CDR2 SYDVKM. The CDR3 DNA is TGTGCCAGCAGCCCCGGGCAGGCCTCTGGAAACACCATATATTTT. This translates into CASSPGQASGNTIYF.

This clone turned up a few times. The V gene is TRBV28, the J gene TRBJ1-4, with 9 positions matching TRBD1. Trimming cost V 5 bases and J 6 bases; bases outside gene matches: 10. The V gene's germline CDR1 is MDHEN and CDR2 SYDVKM. The CDR3 length is 16 residues. The CDR3, as DNA: TGTGCCAGCAGTCGACCAACAGGGGGCGCGGATGAAAAACTGTTTTTT. Its translation: CASSRPTGGADEKLFF.

J is TRBJ1-2 and V is TRBV5-6, with 9 bases matching TRBD1. J gave up 7 bases and V 3 bases, and 19 bases lay outside the gene matches. Looked up from germline, CDR1 is SGHDT and CDR2 is YYEEEE. The CDR3 consists of 18 residues. The DNA of the CDR3 is TGTGCCAGCAGCTGGGGGCTTGGGACAGGGACCGGTATAGGTGGCTACACCTTC. Translation gives CASSWGLGTGTGIGGYTF.

This rearrangement joins TRBV11-2 to TRBJ1-2; 9 nucleotides agree with TRBD1. The V gene's germline CDR1 is SGHAT and CDR2 FQNNGV. The CDR3 has 16 residues. V was clipped by 1 base and J by 3 bases; unmatched bases: 6. The CDR3: CASSLGTGGLHYGYTF. For the CDR3, the DNA is TGTGCCAGCAGCTTAGGCACAGGGGGCCTGCACTATGGCTACACCTTC.